Listed here is a single T cell receptor (beta chain). These data belong to a study of blood T cell repertoires in COVID-19. This CDR3 is built from 17 residues. Germline loops: CDR1 SGHDN, CDR2 FVKESK. V lost 4 bases to trimming and J lost 3 bases; unmatched junction nucleotides: 14. Using immunoSEQ multiplex PCR, the repertoire was profiled, and TCRdb retains in-frame clones only, with some absent. The data hold under 400,000 clones, with roughly 90% observed a single time. The sequencing input was PBMCs or T cells enriched from blood (not recorded which). This clonotype originated in a woman in her thirties who had been exposed to COVID-19. The genes are TRBV14 and TRBJ2-7, with 8 bases matching TRBD1. The CDR3 DNA reads as TGTGCCAGCAGCCCAGATTATACAGGGGGACCCCTCTACGAGCAGTACTTC. The encoded protein is CASSPDYTGGPLYEQYF.